This T cell receptor beta chain was observed in a study of shared clonotypes between healthy human individuals. Whole-study results and caveats: In a few donors, approximately 5% of naive CD4 clonotypes appeared in common.

Clones were sequenced by immunoSEQ multiplex PCR, and TCRdb holds only the in-frame ones, with some missing. The table lists 1.5 million to 2.5 million clones, approximately 95% of them singletons, with 1% to 1.5% in the top ten. CD45RO-negative cells were positively selected for CCR7, leaving out terminally differentiated effector memory CD45RA+ cells. Note on this clone: Its antigen is not known.

From germline, CDR1 is PRHDT and CDR2 FYEKMQ (reference sequence). The CDR3 length is 17 residues. The J segment lost 2 bases and the V segment lost 3 bases, leaving 5 bases of the junction unmatched. The sequence came from a man between 18 and 35 years old in good health. Sample: naive CD8+ T cells sorted from blood. This chain links TRBV13 with TRBJ2-5; 14 bases fit TRBD2. CDR3 in amino acids: CASSFGLAGGSQETQYF. The CDR3 DNA is TGTGCCAGCAGCTTCGGACTAGCGGGGGGATCGCAAGAGACCCAGTACTTC.